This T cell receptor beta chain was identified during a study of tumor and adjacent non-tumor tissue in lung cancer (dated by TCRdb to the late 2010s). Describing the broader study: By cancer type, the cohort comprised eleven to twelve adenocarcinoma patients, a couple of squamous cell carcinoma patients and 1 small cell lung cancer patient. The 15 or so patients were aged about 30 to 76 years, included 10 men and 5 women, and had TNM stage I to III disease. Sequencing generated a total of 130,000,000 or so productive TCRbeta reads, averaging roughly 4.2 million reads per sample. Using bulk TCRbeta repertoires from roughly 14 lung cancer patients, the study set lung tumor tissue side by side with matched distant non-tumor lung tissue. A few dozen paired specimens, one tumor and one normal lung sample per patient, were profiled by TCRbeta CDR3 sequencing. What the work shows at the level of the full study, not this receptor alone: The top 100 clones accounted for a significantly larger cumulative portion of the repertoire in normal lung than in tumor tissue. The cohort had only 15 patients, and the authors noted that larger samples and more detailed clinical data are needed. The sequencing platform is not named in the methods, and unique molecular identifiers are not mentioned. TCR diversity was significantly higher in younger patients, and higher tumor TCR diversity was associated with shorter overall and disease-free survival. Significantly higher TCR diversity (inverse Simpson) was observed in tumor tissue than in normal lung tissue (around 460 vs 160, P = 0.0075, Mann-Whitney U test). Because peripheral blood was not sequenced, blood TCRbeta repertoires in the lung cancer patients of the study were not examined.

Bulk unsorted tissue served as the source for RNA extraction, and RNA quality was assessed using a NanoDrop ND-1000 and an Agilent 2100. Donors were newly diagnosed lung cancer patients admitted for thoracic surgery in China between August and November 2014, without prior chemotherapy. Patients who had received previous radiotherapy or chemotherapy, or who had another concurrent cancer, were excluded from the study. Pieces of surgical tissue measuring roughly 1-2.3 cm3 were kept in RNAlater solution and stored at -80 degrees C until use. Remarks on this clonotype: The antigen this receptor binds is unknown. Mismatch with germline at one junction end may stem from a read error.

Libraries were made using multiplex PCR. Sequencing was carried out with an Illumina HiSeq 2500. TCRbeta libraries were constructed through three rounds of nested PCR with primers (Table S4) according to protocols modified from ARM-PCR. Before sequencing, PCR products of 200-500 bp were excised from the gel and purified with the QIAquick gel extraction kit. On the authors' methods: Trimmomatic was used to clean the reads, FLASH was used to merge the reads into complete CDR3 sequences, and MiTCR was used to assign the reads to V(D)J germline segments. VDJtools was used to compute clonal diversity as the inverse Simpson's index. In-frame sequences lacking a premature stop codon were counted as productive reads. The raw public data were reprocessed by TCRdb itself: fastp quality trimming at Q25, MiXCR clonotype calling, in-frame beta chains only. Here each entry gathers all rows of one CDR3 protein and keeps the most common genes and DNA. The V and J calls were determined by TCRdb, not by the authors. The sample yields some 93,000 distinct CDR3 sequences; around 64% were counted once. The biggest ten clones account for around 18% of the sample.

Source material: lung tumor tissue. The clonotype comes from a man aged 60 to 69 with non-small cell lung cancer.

The CDR3 loop reads CATSLLRNTIYF. The DNA is TGTGCCACCTCTTTATTGAGGAACACCATATATTTC. The sequence is built from TRBV28 and TRBJ1-3, with the D gene uncertain. CDR1 and CDR2, per the germline V gene, are MDHEN and SYDVKM. The CDR3 holds 12 amino acids from the cysteine to the phenylalanine. The read is trimmed to its CDR3 DNA, 36 bases read in frame from base 1. Full variable domain (CDR3 extended with the reference TRBV28 and TRBJ1-3 proteins): DVKVTQSSRYLVKRTGEKVFLECVQDMDHENMFWYRQDPGLGLRLIYFSYDVKMKEKGDIPEGYSVSREKKERFSLILESASTNQTSMYLCATSLLRNTIYFGEGSWLTVV.